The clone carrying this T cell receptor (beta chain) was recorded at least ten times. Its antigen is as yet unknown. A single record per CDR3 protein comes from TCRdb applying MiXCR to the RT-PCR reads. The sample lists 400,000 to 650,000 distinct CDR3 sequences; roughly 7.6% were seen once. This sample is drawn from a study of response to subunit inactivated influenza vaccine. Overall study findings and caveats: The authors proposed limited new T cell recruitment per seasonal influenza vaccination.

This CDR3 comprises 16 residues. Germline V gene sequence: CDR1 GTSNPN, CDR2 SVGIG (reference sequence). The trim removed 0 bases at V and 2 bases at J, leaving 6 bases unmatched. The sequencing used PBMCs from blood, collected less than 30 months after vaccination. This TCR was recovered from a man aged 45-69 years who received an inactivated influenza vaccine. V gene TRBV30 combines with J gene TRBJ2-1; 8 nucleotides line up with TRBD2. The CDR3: CAWSVPGLVTYNEQFF. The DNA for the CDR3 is TGTGCCTGGAGTGTCCCGGGACTAGTAACCTACAATGAGCAGTTCTTC.